This TCR beta chain emerged from a study of response to subunit inactivated influenza vaccine. Study-level findings and limits: The authors offered the suggestion that each seasonal influenza vaccination recruits few new T cells.

The sample holds a few counts of this clonotype. Its antigen remains unidentified. CDR1 and CDR2 from the germline V gene are MNHNS and SASEGT. The V gene lost 7 bases and the J gene lost 4 bases, with 16 bases spanning the gap. The CDR3 is 15 residues long. TCRdb independently ran MiXCR on the RT-PCR reads; one entry per CDR3 protein. The table shows about 530,000 distinct CDR3 sequences, with about an eighth occurring only once. This chain connects TRBV6-1 to TRBJ2-2; tentative D call: TRBD1 (6 bases). The sequence came from a man in his forties or fifties who received an inactivated influenza vaccine. This sample comprised PBMCs from blood, obtained roughly 6 weeks after vaccination. This chain's CDR3 is CASIQGGRGTGELFF. CDR3 coding DNA: TGTGCCAGCATCCAAGGGGGAAGGGGCACCGGGGAGCTGTTTTTT.